This passage covers 8 T cell receptor beta chains from one sample sequenced in a study of blood T cell repertoires in COVID-19. Data came from immunoSEQ multiplex PCR; TCRdb stores just in-frame clones and leaves some out. The data show around 270,000 clones, with roughly 88% seen just once and 3.1% held by the top ten. Source material: PBMCs or T cells enriched from blood (not recorded which). The receptor set was obtained from a woman between 35 and 50 years old who had been exposed to COVID-19.

The genes are TRBV29-1 and TRBJ2-4; the D gene is possibly TRBD1 (5 bases). Trimming stripped 0 bases from V and 2 bases from J, with 11 bases between. The CDR3 contains 15 residues. CDR1 is SQVTM, CDR2 ANQGSEA, per germline. DNA of the CDR3: TGCAGCGTTGAAGATGGGGCTGGGACCAAAAACATTCAGTACTTC. Amino acids: CSVEDGAGTKNIQYF.

The genes are TRBV4-3 and TRBJ1-6; TRBD1 matches 7 bases. CDR1 LGHNA and CDR2 YSLEER come from the germline V gene. V gave up 0 bases and J gave up 9 bases; unmatched junction bases: 11. The CDR3 contains 17 residues. DNA for the CDR3: TGCGCCAGCAGCCAAGATAGCAGACAGGGTTCCCTTTCACCCCTCCACTTT. As protein: CASSQDSRQGSLSPLHF.

CDR3 amino acids: CASSSGGAAPNTIYF. CDR3 bases: TGTGCCAGCAGCTCCGGAGGCGCGGCCCCAAACACCATATATTTT. V and J are TRBV7-2 and TRBJ1-3; D gene unclear. V was trimmed by 4 bases and J by 6 bases, leaving 16 bases between them. The germline V gene has CDR1 SGHTA and CDR2 FQGNSA. CDR3 length: 15 residues.

The gene calls are TRBV13 and TRBJ1-2; no definite D call. V lost 2 bases to trimming and J lost 2 bases, with 6 bases between them. This CDR3 has 13 residues. In germline, CDR1 is PRHDT, CDR2 FYEKMQ (reference sequence). In nucleotides, the CDR3 is TGTGCCAGCAGCTTACGAGGGAACTATGGCTACACCTTC. Its translation: CASSLRGNYGYTF.

This clone was observed a few times. The chain employs TRBV27 and TRBJ2-5, with D perhaps matching TRBD1 (5 bases). This CDR3 contains 12 residues. CDR1 is MNHEY, CDR2 SMNVEV, per germline (reference sequence). V lost 8 bases and J 4 bases, leaving 11 bases between the germline ends. DNA for the CDR3: TGTGCCAGCGCAGGGTACGTAGAGACCCAGTACTTC. Its translation: CASAGYVETQYF.

The chain links TRBV5-1 to TRBJ1-4; D might be TRBD1 (6 bases). CDR1 is SGHRS, CDR2 YFSETQ, per germline. Deletions cut 1 base from V and 8 bases from J, with 12 bases between. The CDR3 runs 14 residues. The CDR3 reads CASSLWGGREKLFF. Here the CDR3 DNA reads TGCGCCAGCAGCTTGTGGGGGGGCCGGGAAAAACTGTTTTTT.

This chain links TRBV11-2 with TRBJ2-7, with D unclear. CDR3 length: 15 residues. The V and J ends lost 6 bases and 0 bases respectively, with 15 bases between them. CDR1 is SGHAT and CDR2 is FQNNGV in the germline V gene. CDR3 DNA sequence: TGTGCCAGCAGATCGATGCGGCCACACTCCTACGAGCAGTACTTC. Its translation is CASRSMRPHSYEQYF.

The chain uses TRBV28 and TRBJ2-5; 8 bases agree with TRBD1. With 5 bases clipped from V and 5 bases from J, the junction kept 4 bases outside the gene matches. CDR1 is MDHEN, CDR2 SYDVKM, per germline. The CDR3 is made up of 13 amino acids. The CDR3 loop reads CASSRTGRETQYF. The CDR3 nucleotides read TGTGCCAGCAGTCGGACAGGGAGGGAGACCCAGTACTTC.